These 28 T cell receptor beta chains were sequenced from one sample in a study of blood T cell repertoires in COVID-19. Here immunoSEQ multiplex PCR was the method, and the copy in TCRdb shows in-frame clones only, minus some. The sample contains about 170,000 clones, about four fifths of which appear only once. The material sequenced was peripheral blood. These receptors all stem from a woman aged 80 or older with active or convalescent COVID-19.

The CDR3 DNA sequence: TGTGCCAGCAGCATACTCCACGAGCAGTACTTC. Translation: CASSILHEQYF. The chain is built from TRBV2 and TRBJ2-7; no clear D. V was shortened by 6 bases and J by 5 bases, with 8 bases between the two germline ends. This CDR3 contains 11 residues. Germline lookup yields CDR1 SNHLY and CDR2 FYNNEI.

The genes are TRBV19 and TRBJ2-3; 9 bases are shared with TRBD2. CDR3 size: 15 residues. From germline, CDR1 is LNHDA and CDR2 SQIVND (reference sequence). Trimming took 2 bases from V and 4 from J; bases not matched to a gene: 4. The CDR3 here is CASSIRSGRSDTQYF. CDR3 DNA: TGTGCCAGTAGTATACGTAGCGGGAGATCAGATACGCAGTATTTT.

The chain couples TRBV5-1 to TRBJ2-5; D not resolved. The CDR3 is 12 amino acids. CDR1 SGHRS and CDR2 YFSETQ come from the germline V gene. V dropped 1 base and J dropped 3 bases, with 4 bases sitting between them. As DNA, the CDR3 is TGCGCCAGCAGCTTGTCCGAAGAGACCCAGTACTTC. Amino acid sequence: CASSLSEETQYF.

In nucleotides, the CDR3 is TGTGCCAGCATTACAGCTCTTTCCTACGAGCAGTACTTC. Its translation is CASITALSYEQYF. V and J are TRBV2 and TRBJ2-7; D not resolved. V was clipped by 7 bases and J by 1 base, with 11 bases between them. In germline, CDR1 is SNHLY, CDR2 FYNNEI. The CDR3 is made up of 13 amino acids.

The genes are TRBV12-3 or TRBV12-4 and TRBJ1-1, with a weak D call TRBD1 (6 bases). This CDR3 is built from 13 residues. V shed 7 bases and J shed 2 bases, with 11 bases lying between them. CDR3 bases: TGTGCCAGCACCTGGACAGCAAACACTGAAGCTTTCTTT. This codes for CASTWTANTEAFF.

This chain joins TRBV9 and TRBJ1-1; a possible D gene is TRBD1 (5 bases). Trimming stripped 0 bases from V and 5 bases from J, with 11 bases between. This CDR3 comprises 14 residues. Germline V lookup: CDR1 SGDLS, CDR2 YYNGEE. Here the CDR3 DNA reads TGTGCCAGCAGCGTAGGTCAACGGGGGACTGAAGCTTTCTTT. Its translation: CASSVGQRGTEAFF.

V gene TRBV7-3 combines with J gene TRBJ2-1, with 13 bases matching TRBD2. V gave up 5 bases and J gave up 6 bases; unmatched junction bases: 7. The CDR3 spans 16 residues. Germline lookup yields CDR1 SGHTA and CDR2 FQGTGA. CDR3 nucleotide sequence: TGTGCCAGCAGCGAAACTAGCGGGAGGGCCTTCAATGAGCAGTTCTTC. It translates to CASSETSGRAFNEQFF.

This rearrangement joins TRBV5-1 to TRBJ2-5, with 7 bases that match TRBD1. Germline V gene lookup returns CDR1 SGHRS and CDR2 YFSETQ. The CDR3 covers 14 residues. V trimming: 4 bases; J trimming: 5 bases; junction bases outside the gene matches: 8. The CDR3 sequence: CASSVGHRGETQYF. CDR3 nucleotides: TGCGCCAGCAGCGTTGGGCACAGGGGTGAGACCCAGTACTTC.

The chain is built from TRBV7-3 and TRBJ2-1, with D maybe TRBD2 (6 bases). The V end lost 5 bases, the J end lost 1 base, and 18 bases lay between the germline ends. There are 17 residues in the CDR3. Germline CDR1 is SGHTA and CDR2 is FQGTGA. The CDR3 nucleotides read TGTGCCAGCAGCCCAATTGGGCGGGATAGGTCCTACAATGAGCAGTTCTTC. The encoded protein is CASSPIGRDRSYNEQFF. Supplemented by reference TRBV7-3 and TRBJ2-1, the full variable domain reads GAGVSQTPSNKVTEKGKYVELRCDPISGHTALYWYRQSLGQGPEFLIYFQGTGAADDSGLPNDRFFAVRPEGSVSTLKIQRTERGDSAVYLCASSPIGRDRSYNEQFFGPGTRLTVL.

V gene TRBV12-3 or TRBV12-4 combines with J gene TRBJ1-1; 10 bases align to TRBD1. The CDR3 runs to 12 residues. V lost 6 bases and J lost 11; bases outside the gene matches: 6. The CDR3 DNA is TGTGCCAGCAGCTCGACAGGGGGCCAGGCTTTCTTT. Its translation is CASSSTGGQAFF.

The chain has TRBV18 and TRBJ2-7; 11 nucleotides agree with TRBD1. V trimming: 3 bases; J trimming: 2 bases; junction bases outside the gene matches: 6. The CDR3 consists of 16 residues. Germline values: CDR1 KGHSH, CDR2 LQKENI. In nucleotides, the CDR3 is TGTGCCAGCTCACCTGGACAGGGGGCTTCCCCCTACGAGCAGTACTTC. Its protein is CASSPGQGASPYEQYF.

The genes are TRBV4-1 and TRBJ2-3, with TRBD2 matching over 7 bases. Germline V gives CDR1 MGHRA, CDR2 YSYEKL. The V segment lost 2 bases and the J segment 2 bases; nucleotides outside the gene matches: 10. This CDR3 is built from 17 residues. CDR3 in amino acids: CASSQSPPSGITDTQYF. As DNA, the CDR3 is TGCGCCAGCAGCCAATCTCCTCCGAGCGGGATCACAGATACGCAGTATTTT.

The rearrangement links TRBV27 to TRBJ1-2; TRBD1 matches 7 bases. Germline loops: CDR1 MNHEY, CDR2 SMNVEV (reference sequence). With 2 bases clipped from V and 8 bases from J, the junction kept 5 bases outside the gene matches. The CDR3 totals 13 residues. CDR3 loop: CASSLNRGLGYTF. The CDR3 DNA follows: TGTGCCAGCAGTTTAAACAGGGGCTTAGGCTACACCTTC.

The chain uses TRBV19 and TRBJ1-2; a possible D gene is TRBD1 (6 bases). This CDR3 has 14 residues. V dropped 2 bases and J dropped 3 bases, with 10 bases sitting between them. The germline V gene encodes CDR1 LNHDA and CDR2 SQIVND (reference sequence). DNA of the CDR3: TGTGCCAGTAGTATACGACAGGCGGACTATGGCTACACCTTC. Its translation is CASSIRQADYGYTF.

This chain connects TRBV29-1 to TRBJ1-1, with 9 nucleotides matching TRBD1. CDR3 length equals 11 residues. The germline CDR1 and CDR2 sequences are SQVTM and ANQGSEA. Trimming removed 5 bases from V and 8 bases from J; junction bases left unmatched: 3. The CDR3 nucleotides are TGCAGCGTTCGCGGACAGGGGGAAGCTTTCTTT. It is translated as CSVRGQGEAFF.

The chain uses TRBV5-1 and TRBJ2-1, with D perhaps TRBD2 (6 bases). This CDR3 spans 16 amino acids. The ends were cut back, 2 bases at V and 3 bases at J, with 15 bases in the middle. Germline V gives CDR1 SGHRS, CDR2 YFSETQ. The CDR3 nucleotides read TGCGCCAGCAGCTTAGAGACTAGTCGTGGCTACAATGAGCAGTTCTTC. As protein: CASSLETSRGYNEQFF.

The chain links TRBV6-5 to TRBJ1-6; D unclear. V was clipped by 0 bases and J by 7 bases, with 13 bases between them. The CDR3 runs 16 residues. Germline assignment: CDR1 MNHEY and CDR2 SVGAGI. As DNA, the CDR3 is TGTGCCAGCAGTTACTCGGTCGGGGTCGGGAATTCACCCCTCCACTTT. Encoded protein: CASSYSVGVGNSPLHF.

In its sample, this clone was seen a few times. The chain couples TRBV5-1 to TRBJ2-7; a possible D gene is TRBD1 (6 bases). The V gene's germline CDR1 is SGHRS and CDR2 YFSETQ. This CDR3 is built from 15 residues. Trimming stripped 3 bases from V and 3 bases from J, with 16 bases between. DNA of the CDR3: TGCGCCAGCAGCTCCGGGACAAGGAATAACTACGAGCAGTACTTC. It translates to CASSSGTRNNYEQYF.

The chain combines TRBV5-6 with TRBJ1-1, with D tentatively TRBD1 (6 bases). The CDR3 sequence is 13 residues long. The germline V and J ends were trimmed by 4 bases and 8 bases, with 15 bases remaining between them. The germline V gene encodes CDR1 SGHDT and CDR2 YYEEEE. As DNA, the CDR3 is TGTGCCAGCAGCCGGGGCCTTACAGGGGAAGCTTTCTTT. This codes for CASSRGLTGEAFF.

The chain is built from TRBV28 and TRBJ2-3; no definite D call. CDR1 and CDR2 (germline): MDHEN, SYDVKM. This CDR3 region has 13 residues. Trimming shortened V by 1 base and J by 2 bases, and 4 bases separated the two germline ends. CDR3 loop: CASSLSLTDTQYF. The CDR3 DNA reads TGTGCCAGCAGTTTATCCCTCACAGATACGCAGTATTTT.

The J gene is TRBJ1-1, the V gene TRBV7-3; D remains unclear. This CDR3 contains 13 residues. Trimming shortened V by 5 bases and J by 4 bases, and 11 bases separated the two germline ends. Germline V lookup: CDR1 SGHTA, CDR2 FQGTGA. For the CDR3, the DNA is TGTGCCAGCAGCCCCGCGGTGGGCACTGAAGCTTTCTTT. Its protein is CASSPAVGTEAFF.

The rearrangement joins TRBV28 to TRBJ1-6; tentative D call: TRBD1 (6 bases). The V gene lost 5 bases and the J gene lost 5 bases, with 10 bases spanning the gap. The CDR3 sequence is 14 residues long. The germline CDR1 and CDR2 sequences are MDHEN and SYDVKM. The CDR3 protein is CASSLRQDNSPLHF. The CDR3 coding sequence is TGTGCCAGCAGTCTTCGACAGGATAATTCACCCCTCCACTTT.

V gene TRBV28 combines with J gene TRBJ2-1; 9 nucleotides align to TRBD2. Germline assignment: CDR1 MDHEN and CDR2 SYDVKM. J lost 2 bases, V lost 5 bases, and 16 bases had no gene match. The CDR3 has 19 amino acids. The CDR3 DNA reads TGTGCCAGCAGTCTCCCCCGCCCGGCTAGCGGGGCTACCTACAATGAGCAGTTCTTC. Residues: CASSLPRPASGATYNEQFF.

The gene calls are TRBV2 and TRBJ1-1; maybe TRBD1 (5 bases). The CDR3 runs to 12 residues. Germline values: CDR1 SNHLY, CDR2 FYNNEI. The V end lost 7 bases, the J end lost 5 bases, and 11 bases lay between the germline ends. CDR3 DNA sequence: TGTGCCAGCACCGGCGGGGGGACTGAAGCTTTCTTT. It translates to CASTGGGTEAFF.

The rearrangement joins TRBV12-5 to TRBJ1-1; D is undetermined. Trimming shortened V by 4 bases and J by 3 bases, and 18 bases separated the two germline ends. CDR1 LGHNT and CDR2 FRNRAP come from the germline V gene. The CDR3 is made up of 16 amino acids. This CDR3 is CASGSNPGWRDTEAFF. The CDR3 bases are TGTGCTAGTGGTTCGAACCCAGGTTGGAGGGACACTGAAGCTTTCTTT.

The chain recombines TRBV28 with TRBJ2-1, with no clear D. Per germline, CDR1 MDHEN and CDR2 SYDVKM. The length of the CDR3 is 15 residues. V lost 2 bases and J lost 0, with 8 bases in between. In DNA, the CDR3 is TGTGCCAGCAGTTTAATCCCGAGCTCCTACAATGAGCAGTTCTTC. Residues: CASSLIPSSYNEQFF.

The chain has TRBV28 and TRBJ1-2; D is unresolved. V lost 6 bases, J lost 0 bases, and 11 bases lay in between. This CDR3 has 14 residues. The V gene's germline CDR1 is MDHEN and CDR2 SYDVKM. CDR3 DNA: TGTGCCAGCAGCGGGGTGGGAGCTAACTATGGCTACACCTTC. Amino acid sequence: CASSGVGANYGYTF.

This clone was counted between two and nine times. The V and J genes are TRBV7-9 and TRBJ2-2, with 9 positions matching TRBD1. Germline V gene data show CDR1 as SEHNR and CDR2 as FQNEAQ (reference sequence). The CDR3 totals 16 residues. Unmatched junction bases numbered 8, after V lost 4 bases and J lost 5 bases. CDR3 DNA: TGTGCCAGCAGCTCCATAGGGACAGGGAGGACCGGGGAGCTGTTTTTT. It is translated as CASSSIGTGRTGELFF.